The text below deals with one TCR beta chain. V lost 5 bases and J lost 2, with 10 bases in between. The length of the CDR3 is 14 residues. The germline gives CDR1 SEHNR, CDR2 FQNEAQ (reference sequence). The sample originates from a study of T-cell reconstitution after alpha-beta-depleted transplantation in children. Researchers prepared the TCRbeta library using unique molecular identifiers, the study reports. TCRdb redid the calling of the PCR reads with MiXCR, one entry per CDR3 protein. The sample shows 350,000 to 400,000 distinct CDR3 sequences, about a fifth of them seen only once. The chain recombines TRBV7-9 with TRBJ1-3, with D uncertain. The input for sequencing was PBMCs from the stem cell graft donor, taken from the stem cell graft. This sequence was found in a human donor who donated a stem cell graft to a child with acute myeloid leukemia. The CDR3 sequence: CASSPREAGNTIYF. In DNA form, the CDR3 reads TGTGCCAGCAGCCCCCGCGAGGCTGGAAACACCATATATTTT. Complete variable domain (other parts from reference TRBV7-9 and TRBJ1-3): DTGVSQNPRHKITKRGQNVTFRCDPISEHNRLYWYRQTLGQGPEFLTYFQNEAQLEKSRLLSDRFSAERPKGSFSTLEIQRTEQGDSAMYLCASSPREAGNTIYFGEGSWLTVV.